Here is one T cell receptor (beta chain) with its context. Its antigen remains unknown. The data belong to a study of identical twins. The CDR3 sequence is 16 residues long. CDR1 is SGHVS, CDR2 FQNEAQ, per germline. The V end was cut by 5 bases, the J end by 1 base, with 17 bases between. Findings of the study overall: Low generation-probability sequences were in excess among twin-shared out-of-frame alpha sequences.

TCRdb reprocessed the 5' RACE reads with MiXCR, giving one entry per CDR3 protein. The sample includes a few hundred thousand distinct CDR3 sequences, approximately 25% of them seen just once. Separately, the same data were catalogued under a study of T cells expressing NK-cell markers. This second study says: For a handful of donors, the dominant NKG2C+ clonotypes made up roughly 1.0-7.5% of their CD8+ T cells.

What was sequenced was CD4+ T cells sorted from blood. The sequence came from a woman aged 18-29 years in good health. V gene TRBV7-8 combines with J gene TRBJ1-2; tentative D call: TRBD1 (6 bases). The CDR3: CASSHEGGILNYGYTF. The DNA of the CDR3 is TGTGCCAGCAGCCACGAGGGGGGGATCCTTAACTATGGCTACACCTTC.